These 9 T cell receptor beta chains came from one sample sequenced in a study of spatial heterogeneity in lung cancer. The study, taken as a whole, reports: Tumor mutation count correlated with how many alpha and beta TCRs expanded intratumorally.

Time point given: sample taken at primary tumor resection. These receptors are not linked to any known antigen. MiXCR was run by TCRdb on the 5' RACE reads, yielding one entry per CDR3 protein. The sample includes some 20,000 distinct CDR3 sequences, approximately 15% of them seen just once. The source material was lung tumor tissue, sampled at surgery. These receptors were obtained from a female donor with early-stage non-small cell lung cancer.

The table lists this clonotype with a few counts. This chain uses TRBV29-1 with TRBJ2-7; the match to TRBD2 covers 7 bases. V dropped 5 bases and J dropped 6; count of bases not matched to a gene: 13. The CDR3 sequence is 14 residues long. CDR1 and CDR2 (germline): SQVTM, ANQGSEA. In nucleotides, the CDR3 is TGCAGCGTTCTTGGCGGGAGAAGAGGGGCCGAGCAGTACTTC. Translated, it gives CSVLGGRRGAEQYF.

This clonotype has a handful of counts. The chain is built from TRBV10-3 and TRBJ2-5; no clear D gene. The CDR3 totals 11 residues. CDR1 ENHRY and CDR2 SYGVKD come from the germline V gene. V was clipped by 5 bases and J by 2 bases, with 3 bases between them. CDR3 in amino acids: CAISSQETQYF. Here the CDR3 DNA reads TGTGCCATCAGTTCACAAGAGACCCAGTACTTC.

The CDR3: CSASGTGNTGELFF. For the CDR3, the DNA is TGCAGTGCTTCCGGGACAGGGAACACCGGGGAGCTGTTTTTT. The chain is built from TRBV20-1 and TRBJ2-2; TRBD1 matches 8 bases. V gave up 5 bases and J gave up 1 base; unmatched junction bases: 3. The CDR3 has 14 amino acids. Germline V gene lookup returns CDR1 DFQATT and CDR2 SNEGSKA (reference sequence).

This clonotype was found many times. This chain links TRBV5-5 with TRBJ2-2, with TRBD2 matching 7 bases. Germline-derived CDR1 and CDR2 are SGHKS and YYEKEE (reference sequence). V trimming: 4 bases; J trimming: 6 bases; junction bases outside the gene matches: 6. The CDR3 loop spans 14 amino acids. This chain's CDR3 is CASSPPGGAGELFF. CDR3 coding DNA: TGTGCCAGCAGCCCCCCTGGGGGGGCCGGGGAGCTGTTTTTT.

This sequence joins TRBV29-1 and TRBJ2-7; either TRBD1 or TRBD2 may fit D (7 bases each). The germline V gene has CDR1 SQVTM and CDR2 ANQGSEA. V lost 4 bases and J 4 bases, leaving 17 bases between the germline ends. There are 14 residues in the CDR3. In DNA, the CDR3 is TGCAGCGTTGTTAAAGCAGGGGGGGAATACGAGCAGTACTTC. It yields the protein CSVVKAGGEYEQYF.

This clonotype was seen a handful of times. The chain is built from TRBV5-1 and TRBJ2-5, with TRBD2 as a possible D gene (5 bases). The V gene lost 4 bases and the J gene lost 1 base, with 14 bases spanning the gap. CDR3 length equals 15 residues. Germline CDR1 SGHRS, CDR2 YFSETQ. DNA of the CDR3: TGCGCCAGCAGCCTAAATCCGGGAACCCAAGAGACCCAGTACTTC. It translates to CASSLNPGTQETQYF.

This clonotype appeared a few times. The chain joins TRBV19 to TRBJ2-1; D is undetermined. The CDR3 extends over 14 amino acids. V was pared by 5 bases and J by 5 bases, with 13 bases between. Looked up from germline, CDR1 is LNHDA and CDR2 is SQIVND (reference sequence). The CDR3 nucleotides are TGTGCCAGTAGTCCCGGGCCAGGTAACAATGAGCAGTTCTTC. Encoded protein: CASSPGPGNNEQFF.

This clonotype was picked up a small number of times. The rearrangement uses TRBV3-1 and TRBJ2-2, with D uncertain. Germline lookup yields CDR1 LGHDT and CDR2 YNNKEL (reference sequence). V shed 1 base and J shed 4 bases, with 10 bases lying between them. The CDR3 is made up of 15 amino acids. The CDR3 DNA reads TGTGCCAGCAGCCAAGGACCCACCCCCACCGGGGAGCTGTTTTTT. Protein: CASSQGPTPTGELFF.

In this sample, this clonotype is medium-sized. The V gene is TRBV6-6, the J gene TRBJ2-1, with 8 nucleotides matching TRBD2. There are 16 residues in the CDR3. Per the germline V gene, CDR1 is MNHNY and CDR2 is SVGAGI (reference sequence). Trimming cost V 8 bases and J 6 bases; bases outside gene matches: 15. The CDR3 coding sequence is TGTGCCAGCTACGATTTAGCGGGACCCACCGGCAATGAGCAGTTCTTC. It codes for CASYDLAGPTGNEQFF.